This T cell receptor (beta chain) was retrieved from a study of cytomegalovirus exposure and HLA in healthy donors. Germline V gene sequence: CDR1 LNHDA, CDR2 SQIVND (reference sequence). The V and J ends lost 5 bases and 10 bases, in that order; junction bases with no gene match: 12. This CDR3 is 16 amino acids long. General observations from the study: Links to common viral pathogens appeared, in a later analysis, for several of the most significant clusters. Reports state that TCR beta sequences accurately predicted most subjects' HLA-A and HLA-B alleles. In terms of immune exposure information, only CMV serostatus was available. HLA restriction was apparent for most CMV-associated TCR beta chains in a later analysis.

PCR employed 60 Vbeta and 13 Jbeta primers. Method: immunoSEQ multiplex PCR; TCRdb's copy keeps in-frame clones and lacks some. Here the sample spans about 86,000 clones, about 79% being singletons. A note on this clone: Its antigen is still unknown.

Sequencing was done on a sample of PBMCs. This chain joins TRBV19 and TRBJ2-3, with 13 positions matching TRBD2. This TCR was recovered from a female donor in good health and CMV-seronegative. DNA for the CDR3: TGTGCCAGTAGTCCACCCGGGACTAGCGGGATGGGGGCGCAGTATTTT. It translates to CASSPPGTSGMGAQYF.